The 26 T cell receptor beta chains given below trace back to one sample, sequenced in a study of glioma-infiltrating T cells (dated by TCRdb to 2015 to 2016). The data were produced on an Illumina MiSeq. TCR alpha and beta CDR3 regions were amplified with the iRepertoire nested amplicon-rescue multiplex PCR (arm-PCR) platform from RNA. TCRdb applied fastp at Q25 and MiXCR to the public reads, then kept only in-frame beta chains. Here each entry gathers all rows of one CDR3 protein and keeps the most common genes and DNA. In all, the sample holds more than 350,000 distinct CDR3 sequences, and 41% of those were seen once. The ten biggest clones cover more than 10% of the sample. The sample was glioma tissue, nonneoplastic brain tissue, or PBMCs (not recorded which). These receptors came from a human donor with low-grade glioma or glioblastoma, undergoing nonglioma brain surgery, or in good health (not recorded which).

The chain employs TRBV27 and TRBJ1-5, with TRBD1 identical over 10 bases. Trimming removed 3 bases from V and 6 bases from J; junction bases left unmatched: 8. The CDR3 runs 16 residues. Germline V gene sequence: CDR1 MNHEY, CDR2 SMNVEV (reference sequence). The CDR3 loop is CASSFYSGTGVQPQHF. CDR3 nucleotides: TGTGCCAGCAGTTTCTACTCAGGGACAGGGGTTCAGCCCCAGCATTTT.

This clonotype occurred many times. The chain carries TRBV4-3 and TRBJ1-5, with D hard to call. Deletions cut 1 base from V and 2 bases from J, with 6 bases between. CDR3 length equals 14 residues. Per the germline V gene, CDR1 is LGHNA and CDR2 is YSLEER. CDR3 amino acids: CASSQAFGNQPQHF. CDR3 DNA: TGCGCCAGCAGCCAAGCGTTCGGCAATCAGCCCCAGCATTTT.

CDR3 coding DNA: TGTGCCAGCAGCGAGGGGACAGGGGTAGATACGCAGTATTTT. Amino acids: CASSEGTGVDTQYF. The chain has TRBV7-2 and TRBJ2-3, with 10 bases aligning to TRBD1. The CDR3 totals 14 residues. Germline lookup yields CDR1 SGHTA and CDR2 FQGNSA. Losses at the gene ends were 5 bases for V and 5 bases for J; bases not matched to a gene: 4.

V gene TRBV7-2 combines with J gene TRBJ1-5; tentatively, D is TRBD1 (5 bases). The CDR3 has 14 residues. Trimming took off 2 bases at V and 4 bases at J, with 9 bases between the two ends. Per the germline V gene, CDR1 is SGHTA and CDR2 is FQGNSA. CDR3 sequence (DNA): TGTGCCAGCAGCTTACTCAGGGAAAATCAGCCCCAGCATTTT. Translating it yields CASSLLRENQPQHF.

This clonotype was seen only a few times. The chain links TRBV14 to TRBJ2-2; 10 bases are shared with TRBD2. Germline-derived CDR1 and CDR2 are SGHDN and FVKESK. The junction had 7 bases not matched to a gene; V was cut back by 0 bases and J by 6 bases. This CDR3 has 17 amino acids. CDR3 DNA sequence: TGTGCCAGCAGCCAAGAGCCGCTAGCGGGAGCCTCCGGGGAGCTGTTTTTT. Its protein product is CASSQEPLAGASGELFF.

The chain couples TRBV20-1 to TRBJ2-5; D unclear. This CDR3 spans 13 amino acids. Germline values: CDR1 DFQATT, CDR2 SNEGSKA (reference sequence). Trimming shortened V by 6 bases and J by 6 bases, and 17 bases separated the two germline ends. This chain's CDR3 is CSAIRVLAKTQYF. CDR3 bases: TGCAGTGCGATTCGGGTCCTCGCAAAGACCCAGTACTTC.

Regarding this clonotype: A much larger clone lies a single base off, so this may be a read error. The chain joins TRBV6-1 to TRBJ2-3; perhaps TRBD1 as D (5 bases). V gave up 2 bases and J gave up 3 bases, with 18 bases separating them. The CDR3 is 17 residues long. Germline V gene sequence: CDR1 MNHNS, CDR2 SASEGT. The CDR3 coding sequence is TGTGCCAGCAGTGAAACCGGAACAGGCTTGTGGACAGATACGCAGTATTTT. Residues: CASSETGTGLWTDTQYF.

This sequence joins TRBV12-3 or TRBV12-4 and TRBJ2-5; the D call may be TRBD1 or TRBD2 (6 bases each). V was pared by 4 bases and J by 5 bases, with 20 bases between. The CDR3 loop spans 16 amino acids. CDR3 region: CASSSFPRGGLETQYF. The CDR3 bases are TGTGCCAGCAGTTCGTTCCCCAGGGGAGGCTTGGAGACCCAGTACTTC.

The CDR3 sequence: CASRSRDTIYF. The CDR3 nucleotides read TGCGCCAGCAGATCCCGAGACACCATATATTTT. The chain employs TRBV5-1 and TRBJ1-3; D is unclear. The CDR3 contains 11 residues. Germline V gene sequence: CDR1 SGHRS, CDR2 YFSETQ. V gave up 5 bases and J gave up 8 bases, with 8 bases separating them.

Comments on this clonotype: With a much larger clone just one base away, this may be a read error. V is TRBV28 and J is TRBJ1-4, with unresolved D. V was shortened by 1 base and J by 3 bases, with 9 bases between the two germline ends. The V gene's germline CDR1 is MDHEN and CDR2 SYDVKM. CDR3 length: 15 amino acids. The CDR3 DNA reads as TGTGCCAGCAGTTTATTCGCAGGCTCTAATGAAAAACTGTTTTTT. Its protein is CASSLFAGSNEKLFF.

A few counts support this clonotype. The rearrangement joins TRBV3-1 to TRBJ1-1; the D is unclear. Per germline, CDR1 LGHDT and CDR2 YNNKEL (reference sequence). V was pared by 2 bases and J by 0 bases, with 7 bases between. The CDR3 has 14 residues. The CDR3 region is CASSQQYMNTEAFF. For the CDR3, the DNA is TGTGCCAGCAGCCAACAGTACATGAACACTGAAGCTTTCTTT.

This clonotype came up once. This could be a read error, since a much larger clone is one nucleotide away. This chain joins TRBV20-1 and TRBJ1-5; unclear D gene. Deletions cut 4 bases from V and 6 bases from J, with 10 bases between. CDR1 and CDR2 (germline): DFQATT, SNEGSKA (reference sequence). The CDR3 runs to 12 residues. CDR3 nucleotides: TGCAGTGCTACGCAGGCTATTCAGCCCCAGCATTTT. Translated, it gives CSATQAIQPQHF.

On this clonotype itself: This may be a read error, as it is one base from a much larger clone. The genes are TRBV27 and TRBJ1-5, with no clear D. V gave up 8 bases and J gave up 7 bases, with 15 bases separating them. CDR3 length: 13 amino acids. Germline CDR1 and CDR2: MNHEY and SMNVEV (reference sequence). CDR3 DNA: TGTGCCAGCGGTGTCGGCGAGGGACAGCCCCAGCATTTT. This encodes CASGVGEGQPQHF.

V is TRBV4-1 and J is TRBJ1-5; D perhaps matches TRBD1 (5 bases). The CDR3 loop spans 14 amino acids. Trimming took 4 bases from V and 7 from J, leaving 14 bases between them. Germline V gene sequence: CDR1 MGHRA, CDR2 YSYEKL. The CDR3 here is CASSPSGGRQPQHF. In nucleotides, the CDR3 is TGCGCCAGCAGCCCTTCGGGGGGACGGCAGCCCCAGCATTTT.

This clonotype showed up just once. A much more abundant neighbour one base away suggests this may be a read error. The chain links TRBV7-2 to TRBJ1-2, with unresolved D. Between the trimmed V and J ends, which lost 5 bases and 7 bases, there was a span of 14 bases. This CDR3 comprises 13 residues. Germline V lookup: CDR1 SGHTA, CDR2 FQGNSA. The CDR3 DNA follows: TGTGCCAGCAGCCAAGTAAGCGTCTGTGGCTACACCTTC. Its protein product is CASSQVSVCGYTF.

In regard to this clonotype: Given a much more abundant clone one base away, this may be a read error. The gene calls are TRBV6-5 and TRBJ1-1; D ambiguous. The CDR3 runs 14 residues. Per the germline V gene, CDR1 is MNHEY and CDR2 is SVGAGI. The CDR3 nucleotides are TGTGCCAGCAGTACCGGGGAGGGAGACACTAAAGCTTTCTTT. Amino acid sequence: CASSTGEGDTKAFF.

On this clonotype: Given a much more abundant clone one base away, this may be a read error. This rearrangement joins TRBV20-1 to TRBJ1-2; possibly TRBD1 for D (6 bases). The CDR3 contains 12 residues. Germline V gene sequence: CDR1 DFQATT, CDR2 SNEGSKA (reference sequence). In DNA, the CDR3 is TGCAGTGCTGAGACAGGTGGCTATAGCTACACCTTC. This sequence encodes CSAETGGYSYTF.

This clonotype was detected many times. This rearrangement joins TRBV28 to TRBJ2-7, with 8 bases lining up with TRBD1. The CDR3 is 16 residues long. The junction had 10 bases not matched to a gene; V was cut back by 1 base and J by 5 bases. From germline, CDR1 is MDHEN and CDR2 SYDVKM. The CDR3 is CASSLSAGQGDHEQYF. DNA of the CDR3: TGTGCCAGCAGTTTATCGGCCGGACAGGGTGACCACGAGCAGTACTTC. Filled out from reference TRBV28 and TRBJ2-7, the complete variable domain reads DVKVTQSSRYLVKRTGEKVFLECVQDMDHENMFWYRQDPGLGLRLIYFSYDVKMKEKGDIPEGYSVSREKKERFSLILESASTNQTSMYLCASSLSAGQGDHEQYFGPGTRLTVT.

This clonotype came up a few times. The V gene is TRBV7-2, the J gene TRBJ1-4; D is unresolved. The V gene lost 3 bases and the J gene lost 3 bases, with 8 bases spanning the gap. This CDR3 is built from 14 residues. Looked up from germline, CDR1 is SGHTA and CDR2 is FQGNSA. The CDR3 here is CASSLSRANEKLFF. The CDR3 nucleotides read TGTGCCAGCAGCTTGTCGAGGGCTAATGAAAAACTGTTTTTT.

As regards this clonotype: The junction departs from germline at one end; a sequencing error may be responsible. The V call is TRBV20-1, the J call TRBJ2-7; 10 bases line up with TRBD2. Germline V gene data show CDR1 as DFQATT and CDR2 as SNEGSKA (reference sequence). CDR3 size: 16 residues. The CDR3 nucleotides are TGCAGTGCGAGAGTCCCCCTAGCGGGAGACCCCTACGAGCAGTACTTC. Amino acids: CSARVPLAGDPYEQYF.

This clonotype was detected many times. V and J are TRBV27 and TRBJ1-6, with TRBD1 as a possible D gene (6 bases). This CDR3 has 14 residues. The V end was cut by 4 bases, the J end by 3 bases, with 7 bases between. In germline, CDR1 is MNHEY, CDR2 SMNVEV (reference sequence). The CDR3 sequence is CASSSTGYNSPLHF. The CDR3 nucleotides are TGTGCCAGCAGTTCGACAGGCTATAATTCACCCCTCCACTTT.

As regards this clonotype: The conserved closing phenylalanine or tryptophan is absent in this CDR3, likely reflecting a read error. J is TRBJ2-2 and V is TRBV6-2 or TRBV6-3; possible D gene TRBD1, 7 bases. Germline CDR1 reads MNHEY; CDR2 reads SVGEGT. V dropped 0 bases and J dropped 6 bases, with 11 bases sitting between them. The CDR3 sequence is 15 residues long. DNA of the CDR3: TGTGCCAGCAGTTACTCGGGCAGGGGGGCCGGGGAGCTGTTTTAT. Amino acid sequence: CASSYSGRGAGELFY.

The rearrangement joins TRBV18 to TRBJ2-3, with unresolved D. Germline CDR1 and CDR2: KGHSH and LQKENI. This CDR3 region has 17 residues. Trimming stripped 0 bases from V and 2 bases from J, with 15 bases between. The CDR3 region has the DNA TGTGCCAGCTCACCACCTGTTTTCCGGGTCCCCACAGATACGCAGTATTTT. It encodes CASSPPVFRVPTDTQYF.

Details on this clonotype: A single base separates this from a much larger clone, so it may be a read error. The J gene is TRBJ2-3, the V gene TRBV6-6, with D perhaps TRBD1 (5 bases). The CDR3 has 15 amino acids. Germline CDR1 reads MNHNY; CDR2 reads SVGAGI (reference sequence). The CDR3 protein is CASSYSVLGPDAQYF. CDR3 nucleotides: TGTGCCAGCAGTTACTCTGTTTTGGGGCCAGATGCGCAGTATTTT.

At least ten counts were recorded for this clonotype. The chain is built from TRBV6-2 or TRBV6-3 and TRBJ2-5; 9 bases line up with TRBD2. Trimming at V came to 7 bases and at J to 5 bases, leaving 5 bases not matched to a gene. Germline CDR1 MNHEY, CDR2 SVGEGT. The CDR3 sequence is 13 residues long. The CDR3 DNA follows: TGTGCCAGCACCCCCAGCGGGAGGGAGACCCAGTACTTC. Encoded protein: CASTPSGRETQYF.

The V and J genes are TRBV7-2 and TRBJ2-5; 9 positions match TRBD2. Germline V gives CDR1 SGHTA, CDR2 FQGNSA. The CDR3 covers 14 residues. Trimming cost V 6 bases and J 3 bases; bases outside gene matches: 5. In DNA, the CDR3 is TGTGCCAGCAGAGAGGCTAGCGGGAAAGAGACCCAGTACTTC. Its protein is CASREASGKETQYF. Full variable domain (rest looked up from reference TRBV7-2 and TRBJ2-5): GAGVSQSPSNKVTEKGKDVELRCDPISGHTALYWYRQSLGQGLEFLIYFQGNSAPDKSGLPSDRFSAERTGGSVSTLTIQRTQQEDSAVYLCASREASGKETQYFGPGTRLLVL.